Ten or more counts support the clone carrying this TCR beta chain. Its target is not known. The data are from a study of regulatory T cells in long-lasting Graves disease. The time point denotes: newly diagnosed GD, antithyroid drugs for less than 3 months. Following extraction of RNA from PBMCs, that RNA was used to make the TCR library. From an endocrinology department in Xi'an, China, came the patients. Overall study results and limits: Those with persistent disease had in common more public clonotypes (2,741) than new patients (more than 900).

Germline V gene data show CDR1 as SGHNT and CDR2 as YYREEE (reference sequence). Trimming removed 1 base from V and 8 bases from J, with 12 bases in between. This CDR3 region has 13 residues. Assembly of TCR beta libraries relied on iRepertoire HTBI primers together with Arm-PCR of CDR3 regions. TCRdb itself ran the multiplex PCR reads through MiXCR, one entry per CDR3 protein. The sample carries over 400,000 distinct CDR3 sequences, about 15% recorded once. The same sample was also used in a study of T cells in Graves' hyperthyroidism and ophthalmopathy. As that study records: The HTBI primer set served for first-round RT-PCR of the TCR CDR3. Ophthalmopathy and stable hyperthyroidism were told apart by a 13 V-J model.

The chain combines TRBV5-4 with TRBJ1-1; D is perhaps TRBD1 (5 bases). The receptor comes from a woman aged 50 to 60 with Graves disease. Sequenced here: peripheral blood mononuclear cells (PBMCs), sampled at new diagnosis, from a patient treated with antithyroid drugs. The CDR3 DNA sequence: TGTGCCAGCAGCTTGAGTTCTGGGACGGAAGCTTTCTTT. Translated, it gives CASSLSSGTEAFF.